The 32 T cell receptor beta chains reported below all come from one sample, sequenced in a study of blood T cell repertoires in COVID-19. Some clones are missing from TCRdb's copy, which holds only in-frame ones; the method was immunoSEQ multiplex PCR. The sample yields 75,000 to 80,000 clones, about 88% seen once. The specimen sequenced was peripheral blood. The origin of the receptors is a human donor in a cohort sampled during active COVID-19.

The count of this clone is one. V gene TRBV3-1 (or the pseudogene TRBV3-2) combines with J gene TRBJ2-5; 11 positions match TRBD2. Germline V lookup: CDR1 LGHDT, CDR2 YNNKEL (reference sequence). The trim removed 4 bases at V and 4 bases at J, leaving 2 bases unmatched. CDR3 size: 14 residues. DNA for the CDR3: TGTGCCAGCAGCCCGCTAGCGGGGGGAGAGACCCAGTACTTC. Protein sequence: CASSPLAGGETQYF.

This chain connects TRBV6-2 or TRBV6-3 to TRBJ2-7, with a weak D call TRBD2 (6 bases). The CDR3 has 17 amino acids. Trimming took 2 bases from V and 2 from J, leaving 19 bases between them. Germline V CDR1 and CDR2: MNHEY, SVGEGT. CDR3 region: CASSYPRVRETPYEQYF. The CDR3 DNA sequence: TGTGCCAGCAGTTACCCCAGGGTCCGGGAGACCCCCTACGAGCAGTACTTC.

V is TRBV2 and J is TRBJ2-3, with D perhaps matching TRBD1 (6 bases). From germline, CDR1 is SNHLY and CDR2 FYNNEI. The V end lost 6 bases, the J end lost 6 bases, and 19 bases lay between the germline ends. CDR3 length: 15 residues. The CDR3 sequence: CASREWGLWGDTQYF. The CDR3 coding sequence is TGTGCCAGCAGGGAGTGGGGGCTCTGGGGGGATACGCAGTATTTT.

This sequence joins TRBV9 and TRBJ1-1; 7 bases line up with TRBD1. The CDR3 has 14 amino acids. Trimming took 5 bases from V and 4 from J; bases not matched to a gene: 8. Germline V CDR1 and CDR2: SGDLS, YYNGEE. The CDR3, as DNA: TGTGCCAGCAGTCATAACGACAGGGCCACTGAAGCTTTCTTT. This sequence encodes CASSHNDRATEAFF.

This clone was counted only a few times. The rearrangement links TRBV19 to TRBJ1-3; D is possibly TRBD1 (6 bases). The V gene lost 6 bases and the J gene lost 2 bases, with 11 bases spanning the gap. From germline, CDR1 is LNHDA and CDR2 SQIVND (reference sequence). The CDR3 sequence is 14 residues long. CDR3 region: CASSYRVAGNTIYF. In DNA form, the CDR3 reads TGTGCCAGTAGCTACAGGGTTGCTGGAAACACCATATATTTT.

The chain couples TRBV9 to TRBJ2-3; weak D call: TRBD2 (6 bases). Germline assignment: CDR1 SGDLS and CDR2 YYNGEE. Trimming removed 0 bases from V and 3 bases from J, with 20 bases in between. CDR3 size: 18 residues. CDR3 residues: CASSVAPIAGTGTDTQYF. The CDR3 coding sequence is TGTGCCAGCAGCGTAGCCCCGATTGCTGGGACTGGGACAGATACGCAGTATTTT.

The J gene is TRBJ1-5, the V gene TRBV5-1; D might be TRBD1 (6 bases). This CDR3 comprises 16 residues. Germline V gene data show CDR1 as SGHRS and CDR2 as YFSETQ. V was shortened by 5 bases and J by 1 base, with 16 bases between the two germline ends. The CDR3 nucleotides read TGCGCCAGCAGTTCAGGACAGATAGGCAGCAATCAGCCCCAGCATTTT. Its translation is CASSSGQIGSNQPQHF.

The chain links TRBV7-3 to TRBJ1-2, with D possibly being TRBD1 (5 bases). Germline V lookup: CDR1 SGHTA, CDR2 FQGTGA. V lost 6 bases, J lost 0 bases, and 14 bases lay in between. The CDR3 runs to 15 residues. In DNA, the CDR3 is TGTGCCAGCAGGTTTCCGACAGCGTCTAACTATGGCTACACCTTC. It translates to CASRFPTASNYGYTF.

In its sample, this clone was seen a few times. V gene TRBV11-3 combines with J gene TRBJ2-1, with 8 positions matching TRBD2. Trimming at V came to 2 bases and at J to 4 bases, leaving 7 bases not matched to a gene. This CDR3 comprises 16 residues. Germline V gene sequence: CDR1 SGHNT, CDR2 YENEEA. DNA for the CDR3: TGTGCCAGCAGCTTATTCGGCGGGAGGACATACAATGAGCAGTTCTTC. This encodes CASSLFGGRTYNEQFF.

The chain is built from TRBV6-9 and TRBJ2-4, with a possible D match to TRBD2 (6 bases). Germline V gene data show CDR1 as MNHGY and CDR2 as SVAAGI. This CDR3 has 16 residues. V lost 7 bases, J lost 1 base, and 17 bases lay in between. CDR3 amino acids: CASTPDGAGAKNIQYF. The CDR3, as DNA: TGTGCCAGCACCCCGGATGGGGCGGGGGCCAAAAACATTCAGTACTTC.

CDR3 coding DNA: TGTGCCAGCAGCTTACGTTTGGGCTTTGGTAGCTACACCTTC. Translating gives CASSLRLGFGSYTF. The rearrangement uses TRBV13 and TRBJ1-2; D gene unclear. Between the trimmed V and J ends, which lost 2 bases and 9 bases, there was a span of 16 bases. The CDR3 runs to 14 residues. The germline CDR1 and CDR2 sequences are PRHDT and FYEKMQ (reference sequence).

The rearrangement uses TRBV19 and TRBJ2-2; D call uncertain. V lost 7 bases and J 0 bases, leaving 3 bases between the germline ends. This CDR3 is 12 amino acids long. CDR1 and CDR2 (germline): LNHDA, SQIVND (reference sequence). CDR3 DNA sequence: TGTGCCAGTAATACGAACACCGGGGAGCTGTTTTTT. Translation gives CASNTNTGELFF.

The chain carries TRBV27 and TRBJ2-7, with D perhaps TRBD1 (6 bases). This CDR3 is 12 amino acids long. Trimming left V 9 bases short and J 4 bases short, with 13 bases between. Germline V CDR1 and CDR2: MNHEY, SMNVEV (reference sequence). The DNA of the CDR3 is TGTGCCAGTGGACAGTCTTCGTACGAGCAGTACTTC. It specifies CASGQSSYEQYF.

This chain links TRBV19 with TRBJ2-6, with TRBD2 matching 9 bases. Trimming cost V 6 bases and J 0 bases; bases outside gene matches: 3. This CDR3 comprises 16 residues. The germline V gene encodes CDR1 LNHDA and CDR2 SQIVND (reference sequence). For the CDR3, the DNA is TGTGCCAGTAGAAGCGGGAGGAACTCTGGGGCCAACGTCCTGACTTTC. Amino acid sequence: CASRSGRNSGANVLTF.

The CDR3 protein is CASSSKYGNHEQYF. Here the CDR3 DNA reads TGTGCCAGCAGTAGCAAATACGGGAACCACGAGCAGTACTTC. The chain is built from TRBV5-4 and TRBJ2-7; tentatively, D is TRBD2 (5 bases). Deletions cut 5 bases from V and 5 bases from J, with 17 bases between. In germline, CDR1 is SGHNT, CDR2 YYREEE (reference sequence). There are 14 residues in the CDR3.

The gene calls are TRBV19 and TRBJ1-1; no definite D call. V lost 6 bases and J lost 1, with 9 bases in between. The length of the CDR3 is 13 residues. The V gene's germline CDR1 is LNHDA and CDR2 SQIVND (reference sequence). The CDR3 region is CASSLQKNTEAFF. Here the CDR3 DNA reads TGTGCCAGTAGCCTACAGAAGAACACTGAAGCTTTCTTT.

This clone was recorded a few times. The V and J genes are TRBV9 and TRBJ2-5; maybe TRBD2 (7 bases). The V end was cut by 0 bases, the J end by 6 bases, with 15 bases between. Germline V gene data show CDR1 as SGDLS and CDR2 as YYNGEE. The CDR3 is made up of 15 amino acids. This chain's CDR3 is CASSVAQGGGQTQYF. The CDR3 DNA reads TGTGCCAGCAGCGTAGCACAGGGCGGGGGACAGACCCAGTACTTC.

This chain joins TRBV28 and TRBJ1-2; weak D call: TRBD1 (5 bases). With 8 bases removed from V and 5 bases from J, the gap between germline ends came to 12 bases. This CDR3 region has 12 residues. Per the germline V gene, CDR1 is MDHEN and CDR2 is SYDVKM. This chain's CDR3 is CASVGGLYGYTF. Here the CDR3 DNA reads TGTGCCAGCGTCGGGGGGTTGTATGGCTACACCTTC.

The V and J genes are TRBV19 and TRBJ2-2; 8 bases align to TRBD1. The germline V gene has CDR1 LNHDA and CDR2 SQIVND (reference sequence). This CDR3 is built from 13 residues. The junction had 7 bases not matched to a gene; V was cut back by 9 bases and J by 7 bases. CDR3: CASCRGRVGELFF. The CDR3 DNA is TGTGCCAGCTGCAGGGGGCGCGTCGGGGAGCTGTTTTTT.

This clone was seen only once. The V gene is TRBV6-2 or TRBV6-3, the J gene TRBJ1-1; no reliable D call. CDR3 length: 14 residues. Germline lookup yields CDR1 MNHEY and CDR2 SVGEGT. Trimming removed 0 bases at V and 6 bases at J, with 11 bases between. The CDR3 sequence: CASSYSAVLAEAFF. CDR3 coding DNA: TGTGCCAGCAGTTACTCAGCGGTTCTGGCTGAAGCTTTCTTT.

This clone was found a few times. The V gene is TRBV19, the J gene TRBJ2-7; 11 positions match TRBD1. Germline V CDR1 and CDR2: LNHDA, SQIVND (reference sequence). J lost 4 bases, V lost 7 bases, and 6 bases had no gene match. The CDR3 is 14 amino acids. CDR3 residues: CASKPGQGGYEQYF. As DNA, the CDR3 is TGTGCCAGTAAACCGGGACAGGGGGGGTACGAGCAGTACTTC.

This chain links TRBV5-4 with TRBJ1-6; 9 nucleotides align to TRBD1. Germline CDR1 is SGHNT and CDR2 is YYREEE (reference sequence). The ends lost 4 bases at V and 7 bases at J; junction bases unmatched: 3. There are 14 residues in the CDR3. CDR3 sequence: CASSADRGNSPLHF. CDR3 coding DNA: TGTGCCAGCAGCGCAGACAGGGGGAATTCACCCCTCCACTTT.

The chain couples TRBV2 to TRBJ2-7; no firm D call. Looked up from germline, CDR1 is SNHLY and CDR2 is FYNNEI. The CDR3 contains 14 residues. Trimming took off 0 bases at V and 0 bases at J, with 6 bases between the two ends. The CDR3 protein is CASSEAGTSYEQYF. CDR3 bases: TGTGCCAGCAGTGAAGCGGGCACCTCCTACGAGCAGTACTTC.

The chain is built from TRBV25-1 and TRBJ1-5, with D perhaps matching TRBD1 (6 bases). Germline V gene lookup returns CDR1 MGHDK and CDR2 SYGVNS. The CDR3 contains 15 residues. The V end was cut by 3 bases, the J end by 6 bases, with 15 bases between. The CDR3 protein is CASSDWSGDAQPQHF. For the CDR3, the DNA is TGTGCCAGCAGTGATTGGTCAGGGGACGCTCAGCCCCAGCATTTT.

This rearrangement joins TRBV6-4 to TRBJ1-2; TRBD1 matches at 9 bases. The V gene end was trimmed by 5 bases and the J gene end by 4 bases; junction bases not matched to a gene: 5. The CDR3 spans 14 residues. CDR1 MRHNA and CDR2 SNTAGT come from the germline V gene. CDR3 region: CASSPTGGFYGYTF. Here the CDR3 DNA reads TGTGCCAGCAGTCCAACAGGGGGCTTCTATGGCTACACCTTC.

The chain has TRBV7-2 and TRBJ2-7, with D tentatively TRBD2 (6 bases). The V and J ends lost 1 base and 1 base respectively, with 14 bases between them. The CDR3 loop spans 16 amino acids. Per germline, CDR1 SGHTA and CDR2 FQGNSA. CDR3 sequence: CASSLGPVGGSYEQYF. CDR3 DNA: TGTGCCAGCAGCTTAGGGCCTGTGGGGGGATCCTACGAGCAGTACTTC.

The genes are TRBV24-1 and TRBJ1-5; TRBD1 matches 9 bases. Germline V gene lookup returns CDR1 KGHDR and CDR2 SFDVKD. The CDR3 length is 16 residues. The V and J ends lost 3 bases and 2 bases, in that order; junction bases with no gene match: 4. CDR3 amino acids: CATSDPTGGGNQPQHF. CDR3 DNA sequence: TGTGCCACCAGTGATCCGACAGGGGGTGGCAATCAGCCCCAGCATTTT.

This chain joins TRBV11-1 and TRBJ2-1; possible D gene TRBD2, 5 bases. V was trimmed by 5 bases and J by 3 bases, leaving 14 bases between them. CDR1 SGHAT and CDR2 FQDESV come from the germline V gene (reference sequence). The CDR3 has 15 amino acids. The CDR3 sequence is CASSPRLRDYNEQFF. In DNA form, the CDR3 reads TGTGCCAGCAGCCCTCGCCTCCGGGACTACAATGAGCAGTTCTTC.

The rearrangement uses TRBV12-3 or TRBV12-4 and TRBJ2-1; D perhaps matches TRBD1 (5 bases). This CDR3 spans 12 amino acids. Trimming shortened V by 7 bases and J by 8 bases, and 12 bases separated the two germline ends. Here the CDR3 reads CASNLGLHEQFF. CDR3 DNA: TGTGCCAGCAACTTGGGGCTCCATGAGCAGTTCTTC.

V gene TRBV7-2 combines with J gene TRBJ2-1; D is ambiguous. This CDR3 has 13 amino acids. The V and J ends lost 2 bases and 9 bases respectively, with 11 bases between them. Germline CDR1 reads SGHTA; CDR2 reads FQGNSA. The CDR3 DNA is TGTGCCAGCAGCTTAAGTTCTAGAAGTGAGCAGTTCTTC. Amino acids: CASSLSSRSEQFF.

V usage is TRBV28 and J usage is TRBJ2-1, with 10 bases aligning to TRBD2. The CDR3 contains 19 residues. Trimming removed 5 bases from V and 3 bases from J; junction bases left unmatched: 16. The V gene's germline CDR1 is MDHEN and CDR2 SYDVKM. DNA of the CDR3: TGTGCCAGCAGTACCAGGACAGTACTAGCGGGACAAATCTACAATGAGCAGTTCTTC. Translation: CASSTRTVLAGQIYNEQFF. The entire variable domain, with the rest obtained from reference TRBV28 and TRBJ2-1, is as follows: DVKVTQSSRYLVKRTGEKVFLECVQDMDHENMFWYRQDPGLGLRLIYFSYDVKMKEKGDIPEGYSVSREKKERFSLILESASTNQTSMYLCASSTRTVLAGQIYNEQFFGPGTRLTVL.

The rearrangement uses TRBV27 and TRBJ2-2; D remains unclear. The germline gives CDR1 MNHEY, CDR2 SMNVEV (reference sequence). Trimming took off 4 bases at V and 0 bases at J, with 12 bases between the two ends. The CDR3 loop spans 16 amino acids. This CDR3 is CASSYIGGSNTGELFF. In DNA form, the CDR3 reads TGTGCCAGCAGTTATATCGGCGGATCGAACACCGGGGAGCTGTTTTTT.